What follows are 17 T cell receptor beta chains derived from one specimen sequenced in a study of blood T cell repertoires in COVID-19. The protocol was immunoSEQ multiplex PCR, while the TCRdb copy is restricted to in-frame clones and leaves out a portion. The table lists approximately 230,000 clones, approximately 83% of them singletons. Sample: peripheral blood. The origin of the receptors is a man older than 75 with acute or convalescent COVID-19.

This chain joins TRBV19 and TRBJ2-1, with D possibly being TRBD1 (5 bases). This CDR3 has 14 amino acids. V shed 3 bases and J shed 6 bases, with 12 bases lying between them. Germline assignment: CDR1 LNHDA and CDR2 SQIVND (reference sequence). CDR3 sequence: CASSINQGFNEQFF. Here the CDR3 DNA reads TGTGCCAGTAGTATTAACCAGGGTTTCAATGAGCAGTTCTTC.

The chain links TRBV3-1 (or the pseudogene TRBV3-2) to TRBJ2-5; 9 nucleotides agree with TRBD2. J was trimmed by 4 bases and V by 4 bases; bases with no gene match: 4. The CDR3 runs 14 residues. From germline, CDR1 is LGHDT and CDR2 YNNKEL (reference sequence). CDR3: CASSPRTSVETQYF. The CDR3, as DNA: TGTGCCAGCAGCCCGAGGACTAGCGTAGAGACCCAGTACTTC.

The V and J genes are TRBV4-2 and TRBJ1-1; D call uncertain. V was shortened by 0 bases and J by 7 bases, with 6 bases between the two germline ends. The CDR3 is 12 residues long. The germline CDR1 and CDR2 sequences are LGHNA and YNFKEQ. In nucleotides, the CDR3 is TGTGCCAGCAGCCAAGATCGCAGTGAAGCTTTCTTT. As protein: CASSQDRSEAFF.

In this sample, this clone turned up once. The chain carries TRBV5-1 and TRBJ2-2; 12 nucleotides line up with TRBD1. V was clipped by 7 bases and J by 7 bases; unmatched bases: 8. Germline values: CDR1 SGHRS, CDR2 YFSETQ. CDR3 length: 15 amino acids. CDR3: CASYPGQGANGELFF. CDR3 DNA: TGCGCCAGCTATCCGGGACAGGGGGCGAACGGGGAGCTGTTTTTT.

In DNA, the CDR3 is TGCGCCAGCAGTCCCGGGACAGGGGGCAACTATGGCTACACCTTC. It specifies CASSPGTGGNYGYTF. The chain links TRBV10-1 to TRBJ1-2, with TRBD1 identical over 12 bases. CDR1 is WNHNN and CDR2 is SYGVQD in the germline V gene (reference sequence). The length of the CDR3 is 15 residues. V shed 5 bases, J shed 2 bases, and the junction held 3 bases outside the gene matches.

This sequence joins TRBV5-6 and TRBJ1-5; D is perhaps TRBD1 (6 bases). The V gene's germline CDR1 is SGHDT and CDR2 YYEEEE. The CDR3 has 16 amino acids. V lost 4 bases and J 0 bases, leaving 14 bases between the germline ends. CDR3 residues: CASSLTGKVSNQPQHF. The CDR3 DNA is TGTGCCAGCAGCCTAACAGGGAAGGTTAGCAATCAGCCCCAGCATTTT.

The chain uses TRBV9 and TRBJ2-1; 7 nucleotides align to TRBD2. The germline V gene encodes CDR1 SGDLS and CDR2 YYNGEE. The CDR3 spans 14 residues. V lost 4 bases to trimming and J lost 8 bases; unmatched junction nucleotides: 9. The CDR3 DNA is TGTGCCAGCAGCCCATCCGGGACTAATTATGAGCAGTTCTTC. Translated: CASSPSGTNYEQFF.

CDR3 bases: TGTGCCAGCAGCCCTACTGTTGAGACAGGGGGAACTAATGAAAAACTGTTTTTT. This translates into CASSPTVETGGTNEKLFF. The V and J genes are TRBV21-1 and TRBJ1-4; the D segment call TRBD1 is taken from the table without a DNA check. TRBV21-1 is given as a pseudogene. The CDR3 consists of 18 residues.

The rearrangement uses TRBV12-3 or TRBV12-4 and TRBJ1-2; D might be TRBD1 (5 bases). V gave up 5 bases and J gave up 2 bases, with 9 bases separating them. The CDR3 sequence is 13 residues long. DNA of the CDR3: TGTGCCAGCAGTCCTCCAGGGAACTATGGCTACACCTTC. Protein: CASSPPGNYGYTF.

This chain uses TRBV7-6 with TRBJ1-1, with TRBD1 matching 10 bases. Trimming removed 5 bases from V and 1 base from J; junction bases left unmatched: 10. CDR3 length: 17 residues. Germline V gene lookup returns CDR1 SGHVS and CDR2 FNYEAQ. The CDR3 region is CASSPTGGAGWNTEAFF. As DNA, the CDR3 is TGTGCCAGCAGCCCGACAGGGGGCGCGGGGTGGAACACTGAAGCTTTCTTT.

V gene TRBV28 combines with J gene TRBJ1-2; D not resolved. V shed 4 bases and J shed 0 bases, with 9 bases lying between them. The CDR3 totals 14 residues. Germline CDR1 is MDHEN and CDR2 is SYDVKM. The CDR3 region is CASSSPGANYGYTF. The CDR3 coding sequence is TGTGCCAGCAGTTCGCCGGGAGCTAACTATGGCTACACCTTC.

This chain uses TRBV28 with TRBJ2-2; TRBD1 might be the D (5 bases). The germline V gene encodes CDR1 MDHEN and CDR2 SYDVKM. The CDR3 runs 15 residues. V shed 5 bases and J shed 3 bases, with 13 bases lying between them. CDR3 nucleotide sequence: TGTGCCAGCAGTCCGTTACAGGATTACACCGGGGAGCTGTTTTTT. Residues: CASSPLQDYTGELFF.

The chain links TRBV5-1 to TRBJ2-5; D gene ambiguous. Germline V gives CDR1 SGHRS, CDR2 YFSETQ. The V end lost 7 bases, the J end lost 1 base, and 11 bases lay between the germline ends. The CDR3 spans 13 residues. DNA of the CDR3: TGCGCCAGCGAAACTGGGCCCCAAGAGACCCAGTACTTC. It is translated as CASETGPQETQYF.

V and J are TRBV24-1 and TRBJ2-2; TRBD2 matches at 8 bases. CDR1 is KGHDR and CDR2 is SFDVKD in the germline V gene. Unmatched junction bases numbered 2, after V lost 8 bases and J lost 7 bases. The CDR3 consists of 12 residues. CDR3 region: CATTGGLGELFF. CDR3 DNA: TGTGCCACCACGGGGGGGCTCGGGGAGCTGTTTTTT.

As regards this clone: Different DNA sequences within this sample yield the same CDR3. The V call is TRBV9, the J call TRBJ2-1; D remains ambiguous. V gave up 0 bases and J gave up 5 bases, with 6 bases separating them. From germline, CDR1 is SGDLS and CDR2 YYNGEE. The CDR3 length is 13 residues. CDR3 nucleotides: TGTGCCAGCAGCGTAGATACTAACAATGAGCAGTTCTTC. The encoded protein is CASSVDTNNEQFF.

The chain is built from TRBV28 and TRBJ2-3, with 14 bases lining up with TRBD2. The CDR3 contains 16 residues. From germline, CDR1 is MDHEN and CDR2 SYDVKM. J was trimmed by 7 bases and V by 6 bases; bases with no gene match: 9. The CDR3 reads CASRIGLAGGLNTQYF. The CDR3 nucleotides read TGTGCCAGCAGGATTGGACTAGCGGGGGGTCTGAATACGCAGTATTTT.

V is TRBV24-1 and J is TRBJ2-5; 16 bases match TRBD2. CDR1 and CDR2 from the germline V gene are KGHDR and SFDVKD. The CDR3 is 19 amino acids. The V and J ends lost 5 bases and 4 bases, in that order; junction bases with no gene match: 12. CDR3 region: CATSASAGTSGGAGETQYF. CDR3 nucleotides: TGTGCCACCAGTGCGAGTGCCGGGACTAGCGGGGGGGCCGGAGAGACCCAGTACTTC.